A selection of T cell receptor beta chains follows, all from one sample in a study of blood T cell repertoires in COVID-19. Sequenced by immunoSEQ multiplex PCR; TCRdb stores in-frame clones only, minus some. Of around 270,000 clones in the sample, roughly 84% are singletons; the top ten hold 0.75% to 0.95%. Sequenced material: peripheral blood. The receptors here all came from a human donor with COVID-19, enrolled during active disease. The donor label of this sample is uncertain. The CDR3 runs from the conserved cysteine through the conserved F or W. The D gene is left open where the match is weak. Size is omitted from some rows. Given values are once, few, many or a class for expanded clones.

clone_size d_call j_call cdr3_length v_call cdr3_nt cdr3_aa
- - TRBJ2-1 14 TRBV6-5 TGTGCCAGCATGGGACTCACGGGACCCAGGGAGCAGTTCTTC CASMGLTGPREQFF
- TRBD1 TRBJ1-2 15 TRBV19 TGTGCCAGCCGCCAGGGGGACGTAGCTAACTATGGCTACACCTTC CASRQGDVANYGYTF
- TRBD1 TRBJ2-7 15 TRBV19 TGTGCCAGTAGTACTTTGACAGGGGCGGCCTACGAGCAGTACTTC CASSTLTGAAYEQYF
- - TRBJ1-1 12 TRBV28 TGTGCCAGCAGTTTACCGGGGACTGAAGCTTTCTTT CASSLPGTEAFF
- TRBD2 TRBJ2-3 17 TRBV7-9 TGTGCCAGCAGCTTAGTATGGCTAGCGGGAAACACAGATACGCAGTATTTT CASSLVWLAGNTDTQYF
- - TRBJ2-7 14 TRBV27 TGTGCCAGCAGTTCCCACCGGACTCCCTACGAGCAGTACTTC CASSSHRTPYEQYF
- TRBD1 TRBJ2-7 16 TRBV11-2 TGTGCCAGCAGCTCGCAAGGGGGCCGGACGCGGGTCGAGCAGTACTTC CASSSQGGRTRVEQYF
- TRBD1 TRBJ2-5 15 TRBV6-5 TGTGCCAGCAGGAATGACAGGGGGCAACAAGAGACCCAGTACTTC CASRNDRGQQETQYF
- TRBD1 TRBJ2-1 17 TRBV7-2 TGTGCCAGCAGCTTAAGATCGGGACAGGGGTATTACAATGAGCAGTTCTTC CASSLRSGQGYYNEQFF
- TRBD1 TRBJ2-7 15 TRBV10-1 TGCGCCAGCCCAACAGGGGGCCTTGAAATCTACGAGCAGTACTTC CASPTGGLEIYEQYF
- TRBD1 TRBJ2-5 14 TRBV28 TGTGCCAGCAGGAAAGACAGGGTGGGAGAGACCCAGTACTTC CASRKDRVGETQYF
- - TRBJ2-3 14 TRBV7-9 TGTGCCAGCAGCCAGGGATCGGGCACAGATACGCAGTATTTT CASSQGSGTDTQYF
- TRBD1 TRBJ2-3 15 TRBV25-1 TGTGCCAGCAGTCCGGCGGACAGGATCACAGATACGCAGTATTTT CASSPADRITDTQYF
few - TRBJ1-6 15 TRBV9 TGTGCCAGCAGCCGCAATTGGGCCAATAATTCACCCCTCCACTTT CASSRNWANNSPLHF
once - TRBJ2-1 14 TRBV5-6 TGTGCCAGCAGTATCTGGGGGGTTTACAATGAGCAGTTCTTC CASSIWGVYNEQFF
- - TRBJ2-3 12 TRBV5-1 TGCGCCAGCAGCCTGCTCGGAGATACGCAGTATTTT CASSLLGDTQYF
- TRBD2 TRBJ2-1 18 TRBV29-1 TGCAGCGTTGTGCGGACTAGCGGGAGTCGAGTCGGCTACAATGAGCAGTTCTTC CSVVRTSGSRVGYNEQFF
few - TRBJ2-2 15 TRBV5-1 TGCGCCAGCAGCCCCACTAGGGCGAACACCGGGGAGCTGTTTTTT CASSPTRANTGELFF
- - TRBJ1-6 15 TRBV9 TGTGCCAGCAGCGTAGATGCAGGGGAGTATTCACCCCTCCACTTT CASSVDAGEYSPLHF
- - TRBJ2-3 14 TRBV6-2/TRBV6-3 TGTGCCAGCAGTCCCCTTCAGGGTGGCGATACGCAGTATTTT CASSPLQGGDTQYF
- - TRBJ1-2 13 TRBV7-7 TGTGCTAGCCGTGAACAGGGTAGCTATGGCTACACCTTC CASREQGSYGYTF
- - TRBJ1-4 16 TRBV28 TGTGCCAGCAGTCCCCCCCCTCGGGGGGCTAATGAAAAACTGTTTTTT CASSPPPRGANEKLFF
- TRBD2 TRBJ2-1 12 TRBV2 TGTGCCAGCAGCCCTACTAGCGCCAAGCAGTTCTTC CASSPTSAKQFF
few - TRBJ2-2 15 TRBV7-8 TGTGCCAGCAGCGGGGACATAGCCCACGCCGGGGAGCTGTTTTTT CASSGDIAHAGELFF
once TRBD2 TRBJ2-1 14 TRBV19 TGTGCCAGTAGTACAAGCGGGGATGGGCGTGAGCAGTTCTTC CASSTSGDGREQFF
- TRBD1 TRBJ1-6 13 TRBV2 TGTGCCAGTCTTGGACAGGGAGGGTCACCCCTCCACTTT CASLGQGGSPLHF
- TRBD1 TRBJ1-1 13 TRBV19 TGTGCCAGTAGTATGACAGGGGGAACTGAAGCTTTCTTT CASSMTGGTEAFF
- - TRBJ1-2 14 TRBV3-1/TRBV3-2 TGTGCCAGCAGCCAAGGGGCCAGGGTCTATGGCTACACCTTC CASSQGARVYGYTF
- - TRBJ1-2 14 TRBV6-1 TGTGCCAGCAGTGAAGAGGCAGGGTACTATGGCTACACCTTC CASSEEAGYYGYTF
once TRBD2 TRBJ2-7 19 TRBV15 TGTGCCACCAGCAGTACGGCCAGCGGGAGGCCCGGTTCCACCTACGAGCAGTACTTC CATSSTASGRPGSTYEQYF
- - TRBJ2-5 16 TRBV6-2/TRBV6-3 TGTGCCAGCAGTTACTCGACGCAGGCCCTACAAGAGACCCAGTACTTC CASSYSTQALQETQYF
- - TRBJ2-7 16 TRBV5-6 TGTGCCAGCAGCTTGGTCGGGGGACGGAAGGACTACGAGCAGTACTTC CASSLVGGRKDYEQYF
- - TRBJ1-6 14 TRBV3-1/TRBV3-2 TGTGCCAGCAGCCCCGACAGAAATAATTCACCCCTCCACTTT CASSPDRNNSPLHF
- - TRBJ1-5 19 TRBV23-1 TGCGCCAGCAGTCAACGCCGGGGGGTCGAAGAACTGAGCAATCAGCCCCAGCATTTT CASSQRRGVEELSNQPQHF
- TRBD2 TRBJ2-1 15 TRBV5-1 TGCGCCAGCAGCTTGGGGCTAGCGGGAATCAATGAGCAGTTCTTC CASSLGLAGINEQFF
- TRBD2 TRBJ2-5 18 TRBV27 TGTGCCAGCAGTTTACGGACTAGCGGGAGGGCCTATCGGGAGACCCAGTACTTC CASSLRTSGRAYRETQYF
- TRBD2 TRBJ2-2 16 TRBV27 TGTGCCAGCAGTTTATACGGACTAGCGGGCACCGGGGAGCTGTTTTTT CASSLYGLAGTGELFF
few - TRBJ1-1 13 TRBV25-1 TGTGCCAGCAGTCAGGATCCGACCGGAGAAGCTTTCTTT CASSQDPTGEAFF
- - TRBJ2-7 14 TRBV10-3 TGTGCCATCAGTGAGCCGAGTTCAGGGTCCGAGCAGTACTTC CAISEPSSGSEQYF
- - TRBJ1-5 13 TRBV23-1 TGCGCCCGCGACAGGTCTAGCAATCAGCCCCAGCATTTT CARDRSSNQPQHF
- - TRBJ1-1 14 TRBV19 TGTGCCAGTAGTATATCACAGGGTTTCACTGAAGCTTTCTTT CASSISQGFTEAFF
- TRBD1 TRBJ1-2 15 TRBV11-2 TGTGCCAGCAGCTTAGGGGGACAGGGGAGGGGTGGCTACACCTTC CASSLGGQGRGGYTF
- - TRBJ1-2 15 TRBV15 TGTGCCACCAGCAGTTCCCCACAGGGCGACTATGGCTACACCTTC CATSSSPQGDYGYTF
few TRBD2 TRBJ2-1 17 TRBV27 TGTGCCAGCAGTTTATGGCCTAGCGGGAGGAGGGGCAATGAGCAGTTCTTC CASSLWPSGRRGNEQFF
- - TRBJ2-1 12 TRBV7-2 TGTGCCAGCAGCTTAGCCGGGGGTGAGCAGTTCTTC CASSLAGGEQFF
- - TRBJ2-5 13 TRBV7-2 TGTGCCAGCAGCTTTACCTACTCAGGGACCCAGTACTTC CASSFTYSGTQYF
medium-sized TRBD1 TRBJ2-7 15 TRBV28 TGTGCCAGCAGTACACCGTCGGGACAGGCCTACGAGCAGTACTTC CASSTPSGQAYEQYF
- - TRBJ1-5 14 TRBV5-5 TGTGCCAGCAGTCAGGGTGGATCCAATCAGCCCCAGCATTTT CASSQGGSNQPQHF
- TRBD1 TRBJ2-1 15 TRBV25-1 TGTGCCAGCAGCACCGGGACAGGGCCCTACAATGAGCAGTTCTTC CASSTGTGPYNEQFF
- - TRBJ1-4 16 TRBV7-9 TGTGCCAGCAGCTCGACCGAGGAGGGATTTAATGAAAAACTGTTTTTT CASSSTEEGFNEKLFF
- - TRBJ2-7 13 TRBV5-6 TGTGCCAGCAGTCCCGACAGCCGCTACGAGCAGTACTTC CASSPDSRYEQYF